The T cell receptor (beta chain) described here comes from a study of control samples from healthy donors and cancer patients. CDR1 MDHEN and CDR2 SYDVKM come from the germline V gene. The CDR3 length is 14 residues. V lost 3 bases, J lost 12 bases, and 21 bases lay in between. This table comes from immunoSEQ multiplex PCR, and its TCRdb copy is limited to in-frame clones, with some not included. There are about 120,000 clones in the sample; about 93% occur only once, and 1.5% to 2% lies in the top ten. The material sequenced was PBMCs. V is TRBV28 and J is TRBJ2-7; TRBD1 or TRBD2 may be the D gene (6 bases each). This clonotype originated in a man in his fifties with head and neck cancer. CDR3 protein: CASSFGGQMGRGYF. The CDR3 DNA follows: TGTGCCAGCAGTTTCGGAGGACAGATGGGGCGGGGGTACTTC.